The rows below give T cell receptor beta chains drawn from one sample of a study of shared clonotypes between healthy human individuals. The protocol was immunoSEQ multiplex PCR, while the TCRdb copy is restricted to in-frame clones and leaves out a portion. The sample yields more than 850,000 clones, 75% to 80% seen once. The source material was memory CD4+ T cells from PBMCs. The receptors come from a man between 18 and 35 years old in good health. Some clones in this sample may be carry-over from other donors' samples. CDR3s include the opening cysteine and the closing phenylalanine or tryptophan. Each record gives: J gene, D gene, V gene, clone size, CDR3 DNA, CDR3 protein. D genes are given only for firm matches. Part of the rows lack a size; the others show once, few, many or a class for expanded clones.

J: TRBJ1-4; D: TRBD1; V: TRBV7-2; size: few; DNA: TGTGCCAGCAGTTCACAGGGGGCGGTTGGTGAAAAACTGTTTTTT; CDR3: CASSSQGAVGEKLFF
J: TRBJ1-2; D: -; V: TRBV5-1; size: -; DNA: TGCGCCAGCAGCTTGGAAGACTATGGCTACACCTTC; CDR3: CASSLEDYGYTF
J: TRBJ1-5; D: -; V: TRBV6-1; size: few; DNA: TGTGCCAGCAGTGAATTGGCGGCAGGGGATCAGCCCCAGCATTTT; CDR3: CASSELAAGDQPQHF
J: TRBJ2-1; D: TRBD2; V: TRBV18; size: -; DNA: TGTGCCAGCTCACCACCGGTTAATAGCGGGAGTCAAGATGAGCAGTTCTTC; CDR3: CASSPPVNSGSQDEQFF
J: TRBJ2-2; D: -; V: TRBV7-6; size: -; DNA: TGTGCCAGCAGCTTTAGCAGGGGAGGCACCGGGGAGCTGTTTTTT; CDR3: CASSFSRGGTGELFF
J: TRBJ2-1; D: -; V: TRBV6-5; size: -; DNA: TGTGCCAGCAGTTATTCGAGGGGCGCTAAGTATGAGCAGTTCTTC; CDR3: CASSYSRGAKYEQFF
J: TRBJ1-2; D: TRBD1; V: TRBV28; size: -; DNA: TGTGCCAGCAGTCCCCAGGGGGCTAATGGCTACACCTTC; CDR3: CASSPQGANGYTF
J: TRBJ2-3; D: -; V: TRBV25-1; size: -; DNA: TGTGCCAGCAGTGAGGGGGCAGCAGATACGCAGTATTTT; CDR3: CASSEGAADTQYF
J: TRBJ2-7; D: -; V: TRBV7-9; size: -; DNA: TGTGCCAGCAGCCCGCGACAGGATGTTGGGGAGCAGTACTTC; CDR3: CASSPRQDVGEQYF
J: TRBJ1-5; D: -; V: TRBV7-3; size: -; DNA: TGTGCCAGCAGCTTAATGGACGGTCAGCCCCAGCATTTT; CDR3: CASSLMDGQPQHF
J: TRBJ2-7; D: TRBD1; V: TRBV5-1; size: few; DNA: TGCGCCAGCAGCTTGGGGCAGGGGGCCCATTACTTC; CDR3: CASSLGQGAHYF
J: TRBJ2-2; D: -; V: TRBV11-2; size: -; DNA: TGTGCCAGCAGCGTATTATACACCGGGGAGCTGTTTTTT; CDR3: CASSVLYTGELFF
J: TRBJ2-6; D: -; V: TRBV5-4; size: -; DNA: TGTGCCAGCAGCTTGCCGGGGGTGGGCTCTGGGGCCAACGTCCTGACTTTC; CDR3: CASSLPGVGSGANVLTF
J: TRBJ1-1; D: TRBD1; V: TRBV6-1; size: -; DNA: TGTGCCAGCAGTGAATGGGGCAGGGGGCGAGTGAACACTGAAGCTTTCTTT; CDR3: CASSEWGRGRVNTEAFF
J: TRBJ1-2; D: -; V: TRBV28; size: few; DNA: TGTGCCAGCTATTCCGGGACGCCGAACTATGGCTACACCTTC; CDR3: CASYSGTPNYGYTF
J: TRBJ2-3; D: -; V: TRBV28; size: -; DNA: TGTGCCAGCAGTTTACCCCCCTCGTCCCCACTACCTTTCACAGATACGCAGTATTTT; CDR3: CASSLPPSSPLPFTDTQYF
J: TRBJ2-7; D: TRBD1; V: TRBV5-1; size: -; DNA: TGCGCCAGCAGCTGGGGGACAGGGGGCGGTTTCGAGCAGTACTTC; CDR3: CASSWGTGGGFEQYF
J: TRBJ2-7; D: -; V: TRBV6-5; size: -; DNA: TGTGCCAGCAGTTACGAGCGGTCCCCCTACGAGCAGTACTTC; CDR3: CASSYERSPYEQYF
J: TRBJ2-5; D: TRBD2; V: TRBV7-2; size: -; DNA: TGTGCCAGCAGCTTAGGAGGTAGCGGGAGGGCGGAGACCCAGTACTTC; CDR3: CASSLGGSGRAETQYF
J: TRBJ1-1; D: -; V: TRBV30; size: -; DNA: TGTGCCTGGAGTGAAGGGGTGGCTGAAGCTTTCTTT; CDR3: CAWSEGVAEAFF
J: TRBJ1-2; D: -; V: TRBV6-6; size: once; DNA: TGTGCCAGCAGTTACTCGGAATTTGAGAGATACACCTTC; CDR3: CASSYSEFERYTF
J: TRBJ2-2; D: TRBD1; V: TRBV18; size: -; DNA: TGTGCCAGCTCCTATGGACAGGGTCGGACCGGGGAGCTGTTTTTT; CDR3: CASSYGQGRTGELFF
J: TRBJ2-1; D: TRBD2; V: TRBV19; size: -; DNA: TGTGCCAGTAGTTGGCTAGCGGGAGGGGATGAGCAGTTCTTC; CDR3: CASSWLAGGDEQFF
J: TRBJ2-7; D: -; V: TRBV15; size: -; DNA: TGTGCCACCAGCAGGCCCTGGGGGGACGCACCCTACGAGCAGTACTTC; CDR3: CATSRPWGDAPYEQYF
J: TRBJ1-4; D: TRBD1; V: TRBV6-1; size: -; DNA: TGTGCCAGCAGTGCTCGGGGACAGGGCGGTGAAAAACTGTTTTTT; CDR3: CASSARGQGGEKLFF
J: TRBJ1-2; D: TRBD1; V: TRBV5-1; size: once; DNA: TGCGCCAGCAGCTTGGGACTCACCGGGACAGCCTATGGCTACACCTTC; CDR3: CASSLGLTGTAYGYTF
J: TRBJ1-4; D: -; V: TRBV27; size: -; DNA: TGTGCCAGCAGTCAGAGATCTAATGAAAAACTGTTTTTT; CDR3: CASSQRSNEKLFF
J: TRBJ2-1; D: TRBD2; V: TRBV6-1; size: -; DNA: TGTGCCAGCAGTGAGTCGAGCGGGGGTTACTCCTACAATGAGCAGTTCTTC; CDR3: CASSESSGGYSYNEQFF
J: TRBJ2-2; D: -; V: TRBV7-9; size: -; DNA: TGTGCCAGCAGCTCCCCCGGGGAGCTGTTTTTT; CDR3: CASSSPGELFF
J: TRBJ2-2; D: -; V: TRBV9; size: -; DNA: TGTGCCAGCAGCGTTAAAGGGTTACGGACCGGGGAGCTGTTTTTT; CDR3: CASSVKGLRTGELFF
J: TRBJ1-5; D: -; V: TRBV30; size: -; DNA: TGTGCCTCACAAACTAGTAATCAGCCCCAGCATTTT; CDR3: CASQTSNQPQHF
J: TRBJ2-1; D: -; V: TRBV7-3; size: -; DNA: TGTGCCAGCAGCTTAGTGGCTAACGGTGAGCAGTTCTTC; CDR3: CASSLVANGEQFF
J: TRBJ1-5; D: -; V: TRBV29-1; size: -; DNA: TGCAGCGTTTGCGTTACTAGCAATCAGCCCCAGCATTTT; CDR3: CSVCVTSNQPQHF
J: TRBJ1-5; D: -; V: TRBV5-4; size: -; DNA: TGTGCCAGCAGCGGAACCGGGCCGGGCAGCAATCAGCCCCAGCATTTT; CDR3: CASSGTGPGSNQPQHF
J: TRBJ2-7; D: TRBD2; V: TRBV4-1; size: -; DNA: TGCGCCAGCAGCCAAGGGCTAGCGGGACCCTCCTACGAGCAGTACTTC; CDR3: CASSQGLAGPSYEQYF
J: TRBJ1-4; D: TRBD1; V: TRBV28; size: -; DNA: TGTGCCAGCAGACCACAGGGGCTTTTGGAAAAACTGTTTTTT; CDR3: CASRPQGLLEKLFF
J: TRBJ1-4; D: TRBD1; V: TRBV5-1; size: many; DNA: TGCGCCAGCAGCAAATCGACCGGGACAGCGGGAGAAAAACTGTTTTTT; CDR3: CASSKSTGTAGEKLFF
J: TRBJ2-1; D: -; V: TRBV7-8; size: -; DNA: TGTGCCAGCAGCACTGAAAATGGACTCTGGATCGACAATGAGCAGTTCTTC; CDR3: CASSTENGLWIDNEQFF
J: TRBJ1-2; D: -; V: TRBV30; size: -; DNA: TGTGCCTGGAGTGCGGGGCATAGCTATGGCTACACCTTC; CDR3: CAWSAGHSYGYTF
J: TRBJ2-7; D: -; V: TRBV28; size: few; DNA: TGTGCCAGCAGTTTAAGGGGCGAGCAGTACTTC; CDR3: CASSLRGEQYF
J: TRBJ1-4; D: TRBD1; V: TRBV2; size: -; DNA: TGTGCCAGCAGCAGGACAGGGGCCAATAATGAAAAACTGTTTTTT; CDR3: CASSRTGANNEKLFF
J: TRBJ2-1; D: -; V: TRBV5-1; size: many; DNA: TGCGCCAGCAGCCCCGGGAAAGGTATCACGAATGAGCAGTTCTTC; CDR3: CASSPGKGITNEQFF
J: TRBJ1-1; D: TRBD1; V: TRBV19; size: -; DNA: TGTGCCAGTAGGAGGGGACGGACAGGGAACACTGAAGCTTTCTTT; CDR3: CASRRGRTGNTEAFF
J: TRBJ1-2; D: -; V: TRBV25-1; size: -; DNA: TGTGCCAGCAGCACAAACTATGGCTACACCTTC; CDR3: CASSTNYGYTF
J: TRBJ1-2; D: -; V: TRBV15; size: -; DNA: TGTGCCACCAGCAGCCCAGCATATGGCTACACCTTC; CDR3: CATSSPAYGYTF
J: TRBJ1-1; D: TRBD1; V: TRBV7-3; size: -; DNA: TGTGCCAGCAGCGCGACAGGGGGCGGCACTGAAGCTTTCTTT; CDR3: CASSATGGGTEAFF
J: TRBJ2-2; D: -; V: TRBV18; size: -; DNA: TGTGCCAGCTCACCACCCGCAGGGATTAACACCGGGGAGCTGTTTTTT; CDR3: CASSPPAGINTGELFF
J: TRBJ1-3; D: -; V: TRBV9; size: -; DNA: TGTGCCAGCAGCGCCGTCCCCCATAAACAGGGTTACGGAAACACCATATATTTT; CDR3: CASSAVPHKQGYGNTIYF
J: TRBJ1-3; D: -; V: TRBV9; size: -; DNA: TGTGCCAGCAGTGCTGACGGGACGGCTGGAAACACCATATATTTT; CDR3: CASSADGTAGNTIYF
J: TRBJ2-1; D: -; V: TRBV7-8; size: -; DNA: TGTGCCAGCAGCTTTGGCGGGAACCCCTCCTACAATGAGCAGTTCTTC; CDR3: CASSFGGNPSYNEQFF
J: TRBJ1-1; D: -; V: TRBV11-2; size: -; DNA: TGTGCCAGCACCCGACATAGCGGGCAGCGAATAAACACTGAAGCTTTCTTT; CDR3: CASTRHSGQRINTEAFF
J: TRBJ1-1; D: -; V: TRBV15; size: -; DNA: TGTGCCACCAGCGGAAAGGAGGGGGGAGCTTTCTTT; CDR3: CATSGKEGGAFF
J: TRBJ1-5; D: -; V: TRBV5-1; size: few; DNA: TGCGCCAGCAGCTTGGGTGCAGGGGCTAGCAATCAGCCCCAGCATTTT; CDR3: CASSLGAGASNQPQHF
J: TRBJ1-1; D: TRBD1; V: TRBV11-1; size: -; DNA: TGTGCCAGCAGCTCAGGGGGCACTGAAGCTTTCTTT; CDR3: CASSSGGTEAFF
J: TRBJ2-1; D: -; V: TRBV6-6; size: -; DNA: TGTGCCAGCAGTTACTCGAGGTCGGGAGACAATGAGCAGTTCTTC; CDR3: CASSYSRSGDNEQFF